This record concerns one T cell receptor (beta chain) sequence. This specimen comes from a study of blood T cell repertoires in COVID-19. Study-level information: Acute and convalescent COVID-19 specimens originated in the United States, Italy and Spain. PBMCs, B-cell-depleted T cells, or T cells provided the cDNA or gDNA that made up the material.

Per the original methods: Reference gene primers were amplified, and this amplification served to estimate nucleated cell counts. Here immunoSEQ multiplex PCR was the method, and the copy in TCRdb shows in-frame clones only, minus some. That table gives V, J and clone size, and the DNA gave D and trimming. The sample has fewer than 250,000 clones; about 88% are singletons. This CDR3 is 18 amino acids long. Germline lookup yields CDR1 MDHEN and CDR2 SYDVKM. V was cut by 8 bases and J by 2 bases, with 25 bases left in between. Sequencing was carried out using peripheral blood. The chain employs TRBV28 and TRBJ1-5; D possibly corresponds to TRBD1 (5 bases). The sequence came from a man between 65 and 85 years old with acute or convalescent COVID-19. CDR3 sequence: CASLSLPGGAVGNQPQHF. The CDR3, as DNA: TGTGCCAGCTTGTCATTACCGGGGGGAGCGGTTGGCAATCAGCCCCAGCATTTT.